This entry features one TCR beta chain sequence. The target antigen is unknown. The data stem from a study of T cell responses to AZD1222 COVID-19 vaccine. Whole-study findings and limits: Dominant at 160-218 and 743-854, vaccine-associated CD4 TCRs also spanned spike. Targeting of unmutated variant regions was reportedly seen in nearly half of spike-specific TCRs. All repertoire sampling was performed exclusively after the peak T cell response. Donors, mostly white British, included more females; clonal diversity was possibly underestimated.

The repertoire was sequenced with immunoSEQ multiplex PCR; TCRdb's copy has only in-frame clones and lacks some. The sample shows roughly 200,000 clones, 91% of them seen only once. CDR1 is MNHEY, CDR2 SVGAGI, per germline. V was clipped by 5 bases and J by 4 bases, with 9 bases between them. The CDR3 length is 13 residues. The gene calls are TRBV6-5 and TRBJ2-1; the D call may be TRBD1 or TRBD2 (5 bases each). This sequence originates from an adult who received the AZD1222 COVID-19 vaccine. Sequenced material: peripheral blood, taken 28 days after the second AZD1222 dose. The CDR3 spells CASSKGPYNEQFF. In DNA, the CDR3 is TGTGCCAGCAGTAAGGGACCATACAATGAGCAGTTCTTC.